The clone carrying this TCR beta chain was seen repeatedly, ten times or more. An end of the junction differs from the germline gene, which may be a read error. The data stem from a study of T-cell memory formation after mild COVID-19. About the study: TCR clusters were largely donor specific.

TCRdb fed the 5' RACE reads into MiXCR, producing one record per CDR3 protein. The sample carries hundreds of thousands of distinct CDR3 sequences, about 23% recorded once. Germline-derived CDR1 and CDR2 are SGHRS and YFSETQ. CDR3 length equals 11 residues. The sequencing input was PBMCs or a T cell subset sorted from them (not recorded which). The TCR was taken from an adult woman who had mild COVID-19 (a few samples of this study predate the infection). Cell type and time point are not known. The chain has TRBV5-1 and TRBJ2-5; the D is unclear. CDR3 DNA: TGTGCCAGCAGCTTGGATGAGACCCAGTACTTC. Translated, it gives CASSLDETQYF.